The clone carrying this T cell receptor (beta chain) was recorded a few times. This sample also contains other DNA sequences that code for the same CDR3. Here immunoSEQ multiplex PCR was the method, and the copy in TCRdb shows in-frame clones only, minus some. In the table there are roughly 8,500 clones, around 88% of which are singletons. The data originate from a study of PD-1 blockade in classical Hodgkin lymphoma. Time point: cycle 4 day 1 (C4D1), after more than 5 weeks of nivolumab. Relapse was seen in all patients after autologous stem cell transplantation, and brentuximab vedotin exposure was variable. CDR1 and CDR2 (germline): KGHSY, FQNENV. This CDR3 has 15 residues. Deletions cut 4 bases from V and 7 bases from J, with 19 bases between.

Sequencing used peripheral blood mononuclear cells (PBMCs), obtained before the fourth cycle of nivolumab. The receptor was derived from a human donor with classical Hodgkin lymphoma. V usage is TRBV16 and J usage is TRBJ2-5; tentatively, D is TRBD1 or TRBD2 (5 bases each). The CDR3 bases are TGTGCCAGCAGCCGGCCGGATTTGGGGGATGGGACCCAGTACTTC. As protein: CASSRPDLGDGTQYF.